Detailed here is one TCR beta chain. Its antigen remains unknown. Per the study methods: Sequence data from immunoSEQ were junction-only and lacked quality scores; consequently, filtering differed. Sequencing used immunoSEQ multiplex PCR; TCRdb keeps in-frame clones, though not all of them. V and J calls and clone size follow that table, whereas D and trimming were derived from the DNA. Among 600,000 to 750,000 clones listed, about two thirds were seen once. The data belong to a study of shared clonotypes between healthy human individuals. For the study at large: Sampling drew on donors who were a couple of women and a few men aged 18 to 49. General study results and limits: The study found lower generation probabilities in non-shared clonotypes than in those shared by all four donors. Clonotype sharing among donors, it was expected, would be affected by sequencing depth.

CDR1 is SGHDN and CDR2 is FVKESK in the germline V gene. The CDR3 has 13 residues. The V and J ends lost 4 bases and 5 bases respectively, with 11 bases between them. The source is a woman younger than 45 in good health. The rearrangement joins TRBV14 to TRBJ1-1; D ambiguous. Sequencing used memory CD4+ T cells sorted from blood. Subset noted: CD45RA-negative fraction. The CDR3 loop reads CASSRTAPTEAFF. DNA for the CDR3: TGTGCCAGCAGCCGTACGGCACCTACTGAAGCTTTCTTT. Full variable domain (rest looked up from reference TRBV14 and TRBJ1-1): EAGVTQFPSHSVIEKGQTVTLRCDPISGHDNLYWYRRVMGKEIKFLLHFVKESKQDESGMPNNRFLAERTGGTYSTLKVQPAELEDSGVYFCASSRTAPTEAFFGQGTRLTVV.